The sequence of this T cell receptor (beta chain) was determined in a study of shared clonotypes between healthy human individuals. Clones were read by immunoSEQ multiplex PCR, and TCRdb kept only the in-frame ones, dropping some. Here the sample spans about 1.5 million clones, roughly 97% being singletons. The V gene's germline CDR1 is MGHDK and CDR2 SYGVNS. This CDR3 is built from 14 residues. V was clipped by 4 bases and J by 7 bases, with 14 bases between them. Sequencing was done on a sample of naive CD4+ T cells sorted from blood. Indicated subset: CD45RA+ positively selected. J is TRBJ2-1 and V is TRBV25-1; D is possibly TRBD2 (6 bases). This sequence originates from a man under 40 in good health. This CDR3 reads CASSGGVKGNEQFF. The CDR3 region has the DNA TGTGCCAGCAGTGGGGGGGTGAAGGGGAATGAGCAGTTCTTC.